This entry describes one T cell receptor (beta chain). Its antigen is not identified. Stated time point: persistent/refractory GD, antithyroid drugs over 5 years with positive TRAb. PBMC-derived RNA was used for the TCR library. From an endocrinology department in Xi'an, China, came the patients. The CDR3 spans 17 residues. Germline loops: CDR1 SGHDT, CDR2 YYEEEE. Trimming removed 0 bases at V and 4 bases at J, with 18 bases between. The entry originates in a study of regulatory T cells in long-lasting Graves disease. About the research overall: Persistent Graves' disease denoted over 5 years of antithyroid drugs plus positive TSH receptor antibodies. Points from the study as a whole: Favored gene segments in persistent disease were TRBV28, TRBJ1-2 and TRBJ2-5.

To make TCR beta libraries, researchers used iRepertoire HTBI primers and Arm-PCR of CDR3 regions. MiXCR, run by TCRdb on the multiplex PCR reads, gives a single entry per CDR3 protein. The sample contains roughly 450,000 distinct CDR3 sequences, less than 25% of which appear only once. The rearrangement links TRBV5-6 to TRBJ2-3; maybe TRBD1 (6 bases). This specimen consisted of peripheral blood mononuclear cells (PBMCs), obtained when the disease was refractory, from a patient treated with antithyroid drugs. This clonotype was sampled from a female donor with Graves disease. Here the CDR3 DNA reads TGTGCCAGCAGCTTGGAGTTCGGCAGGGGACCAGCAGATACGCAGTATTTT. As protein: CASSLEFGRGPADTQYF. Together with reference TRBV5-6 and TRBJ2-3, the CDR3 gives the full variable domain: DAGVTQSPTHLIKTRGQQVTLRCSPKSGHDTVSWYQQALGQGPQFIFQYYEEEERQRGNFPDRFSGHQFPNYSSELNVNALLLGDSALYLCASSLEFGRGPADTQYFGPGTRLTVL.